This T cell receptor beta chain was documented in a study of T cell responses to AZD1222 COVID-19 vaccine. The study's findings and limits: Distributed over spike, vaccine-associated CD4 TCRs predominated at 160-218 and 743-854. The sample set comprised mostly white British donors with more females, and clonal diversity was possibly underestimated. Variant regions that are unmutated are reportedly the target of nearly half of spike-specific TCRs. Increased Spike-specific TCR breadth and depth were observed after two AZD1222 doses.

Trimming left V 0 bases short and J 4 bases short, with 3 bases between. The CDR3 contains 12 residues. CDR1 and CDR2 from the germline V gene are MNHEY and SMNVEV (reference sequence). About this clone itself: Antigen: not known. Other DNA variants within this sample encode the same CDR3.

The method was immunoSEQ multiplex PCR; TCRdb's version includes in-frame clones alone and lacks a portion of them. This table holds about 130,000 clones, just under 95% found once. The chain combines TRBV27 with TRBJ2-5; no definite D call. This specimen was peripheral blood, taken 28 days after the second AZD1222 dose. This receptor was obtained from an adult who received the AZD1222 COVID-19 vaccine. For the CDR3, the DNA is TGTGCCAGCAGTTTATCGGGAGAGACCCAGTACTTC. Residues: CASSLSGETQYF.